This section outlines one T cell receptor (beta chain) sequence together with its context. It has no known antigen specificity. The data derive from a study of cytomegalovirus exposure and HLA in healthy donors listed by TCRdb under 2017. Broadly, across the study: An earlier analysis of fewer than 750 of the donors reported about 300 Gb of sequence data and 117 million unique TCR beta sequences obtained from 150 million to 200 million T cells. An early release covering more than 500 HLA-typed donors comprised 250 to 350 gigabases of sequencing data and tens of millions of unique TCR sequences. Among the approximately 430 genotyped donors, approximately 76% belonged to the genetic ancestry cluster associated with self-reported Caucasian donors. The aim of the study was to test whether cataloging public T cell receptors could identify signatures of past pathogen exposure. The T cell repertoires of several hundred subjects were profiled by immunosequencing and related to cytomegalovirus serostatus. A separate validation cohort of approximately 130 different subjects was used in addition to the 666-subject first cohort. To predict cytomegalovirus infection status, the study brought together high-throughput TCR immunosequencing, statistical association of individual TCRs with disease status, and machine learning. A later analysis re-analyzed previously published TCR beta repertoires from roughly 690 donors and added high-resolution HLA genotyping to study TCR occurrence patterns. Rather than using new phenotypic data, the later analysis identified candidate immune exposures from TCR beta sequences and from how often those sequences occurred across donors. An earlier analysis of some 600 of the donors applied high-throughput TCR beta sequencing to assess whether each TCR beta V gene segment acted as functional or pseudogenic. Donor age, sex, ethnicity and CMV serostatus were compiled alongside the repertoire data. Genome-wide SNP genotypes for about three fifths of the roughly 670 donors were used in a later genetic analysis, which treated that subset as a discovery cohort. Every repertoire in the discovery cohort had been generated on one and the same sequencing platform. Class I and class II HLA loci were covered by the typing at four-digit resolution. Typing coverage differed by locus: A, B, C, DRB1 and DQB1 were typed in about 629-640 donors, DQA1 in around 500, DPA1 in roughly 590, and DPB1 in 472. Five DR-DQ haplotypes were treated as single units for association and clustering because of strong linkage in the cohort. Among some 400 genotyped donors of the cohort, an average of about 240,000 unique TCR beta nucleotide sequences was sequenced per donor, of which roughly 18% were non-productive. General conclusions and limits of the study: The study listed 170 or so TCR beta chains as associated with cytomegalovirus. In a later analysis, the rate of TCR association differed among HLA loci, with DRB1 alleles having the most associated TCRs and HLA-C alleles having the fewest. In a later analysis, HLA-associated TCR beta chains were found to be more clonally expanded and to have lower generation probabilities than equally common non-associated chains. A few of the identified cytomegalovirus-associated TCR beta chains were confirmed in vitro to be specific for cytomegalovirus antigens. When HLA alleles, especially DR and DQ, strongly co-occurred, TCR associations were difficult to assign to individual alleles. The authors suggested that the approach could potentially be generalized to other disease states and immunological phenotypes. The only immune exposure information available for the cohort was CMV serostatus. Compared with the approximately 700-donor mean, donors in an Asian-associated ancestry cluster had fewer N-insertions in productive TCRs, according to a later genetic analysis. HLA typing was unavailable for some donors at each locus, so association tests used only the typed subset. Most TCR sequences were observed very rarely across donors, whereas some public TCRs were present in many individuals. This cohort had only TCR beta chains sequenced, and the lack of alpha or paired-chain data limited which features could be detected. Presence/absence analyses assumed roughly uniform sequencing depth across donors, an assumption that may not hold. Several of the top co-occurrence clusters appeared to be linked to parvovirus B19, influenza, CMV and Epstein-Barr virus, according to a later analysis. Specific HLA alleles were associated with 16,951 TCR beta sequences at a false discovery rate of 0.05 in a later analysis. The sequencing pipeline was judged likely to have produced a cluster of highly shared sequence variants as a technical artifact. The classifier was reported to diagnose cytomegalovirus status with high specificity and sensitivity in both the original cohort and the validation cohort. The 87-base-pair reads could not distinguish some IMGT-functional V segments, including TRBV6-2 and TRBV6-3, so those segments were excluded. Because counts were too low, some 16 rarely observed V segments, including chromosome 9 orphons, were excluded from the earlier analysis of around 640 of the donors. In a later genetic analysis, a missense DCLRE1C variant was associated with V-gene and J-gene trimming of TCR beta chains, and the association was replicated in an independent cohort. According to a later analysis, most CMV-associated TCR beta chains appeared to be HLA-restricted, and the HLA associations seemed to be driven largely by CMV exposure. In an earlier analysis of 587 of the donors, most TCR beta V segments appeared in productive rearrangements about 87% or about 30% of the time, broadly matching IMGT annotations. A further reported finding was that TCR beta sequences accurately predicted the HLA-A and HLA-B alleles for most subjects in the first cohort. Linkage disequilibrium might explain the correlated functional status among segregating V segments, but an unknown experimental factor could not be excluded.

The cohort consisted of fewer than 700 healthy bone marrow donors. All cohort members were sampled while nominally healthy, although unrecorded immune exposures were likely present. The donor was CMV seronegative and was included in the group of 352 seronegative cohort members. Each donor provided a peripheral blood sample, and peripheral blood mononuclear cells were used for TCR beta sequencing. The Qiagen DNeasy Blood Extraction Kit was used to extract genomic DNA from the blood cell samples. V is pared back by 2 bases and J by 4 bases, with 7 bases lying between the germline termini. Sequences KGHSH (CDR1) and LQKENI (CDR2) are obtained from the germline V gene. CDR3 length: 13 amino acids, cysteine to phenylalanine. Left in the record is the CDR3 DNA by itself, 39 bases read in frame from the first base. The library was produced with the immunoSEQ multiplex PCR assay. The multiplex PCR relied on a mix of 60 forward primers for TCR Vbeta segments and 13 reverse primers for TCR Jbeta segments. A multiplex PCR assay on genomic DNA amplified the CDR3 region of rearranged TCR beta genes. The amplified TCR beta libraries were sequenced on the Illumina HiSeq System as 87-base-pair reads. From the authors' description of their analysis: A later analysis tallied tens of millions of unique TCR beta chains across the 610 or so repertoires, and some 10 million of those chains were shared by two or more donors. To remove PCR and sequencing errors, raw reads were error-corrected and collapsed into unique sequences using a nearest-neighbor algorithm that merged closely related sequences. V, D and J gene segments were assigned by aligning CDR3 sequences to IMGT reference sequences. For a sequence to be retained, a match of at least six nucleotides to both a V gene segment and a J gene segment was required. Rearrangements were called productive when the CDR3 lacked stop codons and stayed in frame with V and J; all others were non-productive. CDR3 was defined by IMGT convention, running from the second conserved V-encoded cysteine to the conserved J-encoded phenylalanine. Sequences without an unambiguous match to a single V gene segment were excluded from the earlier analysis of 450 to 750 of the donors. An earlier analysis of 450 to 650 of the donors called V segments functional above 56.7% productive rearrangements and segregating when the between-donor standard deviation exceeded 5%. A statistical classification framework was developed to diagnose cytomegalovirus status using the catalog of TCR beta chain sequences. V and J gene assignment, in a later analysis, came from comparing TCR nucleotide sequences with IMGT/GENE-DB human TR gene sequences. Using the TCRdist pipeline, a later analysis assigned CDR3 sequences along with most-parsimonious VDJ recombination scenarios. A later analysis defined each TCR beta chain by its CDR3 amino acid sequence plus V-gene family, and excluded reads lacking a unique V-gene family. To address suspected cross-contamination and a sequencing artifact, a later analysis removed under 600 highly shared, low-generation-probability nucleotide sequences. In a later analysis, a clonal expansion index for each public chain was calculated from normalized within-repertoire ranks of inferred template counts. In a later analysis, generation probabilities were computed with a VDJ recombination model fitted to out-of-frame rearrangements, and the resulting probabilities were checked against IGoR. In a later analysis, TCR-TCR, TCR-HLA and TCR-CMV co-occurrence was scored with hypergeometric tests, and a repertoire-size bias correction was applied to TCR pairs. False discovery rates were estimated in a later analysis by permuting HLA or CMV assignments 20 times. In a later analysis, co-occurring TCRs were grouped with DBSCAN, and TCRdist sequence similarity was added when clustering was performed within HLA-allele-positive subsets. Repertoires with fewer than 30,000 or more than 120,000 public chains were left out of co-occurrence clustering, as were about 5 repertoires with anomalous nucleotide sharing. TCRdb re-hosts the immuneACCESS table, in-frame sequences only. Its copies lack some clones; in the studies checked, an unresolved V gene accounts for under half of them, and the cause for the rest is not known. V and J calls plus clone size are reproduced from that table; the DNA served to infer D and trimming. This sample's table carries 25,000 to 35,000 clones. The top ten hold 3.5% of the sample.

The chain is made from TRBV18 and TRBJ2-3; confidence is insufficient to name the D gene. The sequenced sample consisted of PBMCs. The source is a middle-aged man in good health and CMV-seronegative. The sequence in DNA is TGTGCCAGCTCACCATCTCAGTCAGATACGCAGTATTTT. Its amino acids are CASSPSQSDTQYF.